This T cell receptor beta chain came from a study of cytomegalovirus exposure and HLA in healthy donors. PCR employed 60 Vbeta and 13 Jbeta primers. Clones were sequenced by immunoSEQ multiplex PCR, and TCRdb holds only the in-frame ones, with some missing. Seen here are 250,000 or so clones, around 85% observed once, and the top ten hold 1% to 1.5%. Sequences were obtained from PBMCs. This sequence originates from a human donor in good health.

The DNA for the CDR3 is TGTGCCATCAGTGAAGTAAGACAGGGGGCCGGTGAGCAGTACTTC. This encodes CAISEVRQGAGEQYF. The V gene is TRBV10-3, the J gene TRBJ2-5, with TRBD1 matching 10 bases. Trimming took 3 bases from V and 11 from J; bases not matched to a gene: 12. Germline CDR1 is ENHRY and CDR2 is SYGVKD. The CDR3 has 15 residues.